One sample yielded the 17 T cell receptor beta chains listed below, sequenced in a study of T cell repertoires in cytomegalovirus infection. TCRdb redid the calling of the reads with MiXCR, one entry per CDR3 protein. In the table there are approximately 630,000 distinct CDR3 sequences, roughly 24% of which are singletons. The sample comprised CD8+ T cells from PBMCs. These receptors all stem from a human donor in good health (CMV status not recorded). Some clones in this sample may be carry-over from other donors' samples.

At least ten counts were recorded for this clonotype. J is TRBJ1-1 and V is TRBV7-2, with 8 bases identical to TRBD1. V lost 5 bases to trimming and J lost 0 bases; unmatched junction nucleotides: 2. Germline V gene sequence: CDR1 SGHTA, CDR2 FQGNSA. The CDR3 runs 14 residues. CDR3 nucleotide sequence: TGTGCCAGCAGCGCGGACAGGGTGAACACTGAAGCTTTCTTT. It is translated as CASSADRVNTEAFF.

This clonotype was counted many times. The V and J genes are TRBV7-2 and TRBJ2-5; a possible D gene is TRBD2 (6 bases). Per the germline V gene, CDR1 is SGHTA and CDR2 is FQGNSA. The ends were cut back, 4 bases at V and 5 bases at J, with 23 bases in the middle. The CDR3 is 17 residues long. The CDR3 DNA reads TGTGCCAGCAGCTCCCCAGGGCGGGGAGAACTTGGGGAGACCCAGTACTTC. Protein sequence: CASSSPGRGELGETQYF.

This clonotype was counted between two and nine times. For the CDR3, the DNA is TGTGCCAGTAGTACCTCCCTGGGACTAGCGGGGGGGTACAATGAGCAGTTCTTC. Translated, it gives CASSTSLGLAGGYNEQFF. This chain links TRBV19 with TRBJ2-1; 16 bases fit TRBD2. The V and J ends lost 4 bases and 4 bases, in that order; junction bases with no gene match: 7. The CDR3 contains 18 residues. CDR1 and CDR2 (germline): LNHDA, SQIVND (reference sequence).

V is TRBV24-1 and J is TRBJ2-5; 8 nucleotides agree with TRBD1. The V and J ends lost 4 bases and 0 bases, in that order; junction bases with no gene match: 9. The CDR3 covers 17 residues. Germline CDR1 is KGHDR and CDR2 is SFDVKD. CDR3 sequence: CATSDHDRGLYQETQYF. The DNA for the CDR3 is TGTGCCACCAGTGACCATGACAGGGGACTGTACCAAGAGACCCAGTACTTC.

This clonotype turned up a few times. The CDR3 is CASSFWTDNQPQHF. The CDR3 nucleotides are TGTGCCAGCAGTTTTTGGACAGATAATCAGCCCCAGCATTTT. V gene TRBV28 combines with J gene TRBJ1-5; a weak D match, TRBD1 (6 bases). The CDR3 totals 14 residues. Germline V gene lookup returns CDR1 MDHEN and CDR2 SYDVKM. V was trimmed by 3 bases and J by 4 bases, leaving 10 bases between them.

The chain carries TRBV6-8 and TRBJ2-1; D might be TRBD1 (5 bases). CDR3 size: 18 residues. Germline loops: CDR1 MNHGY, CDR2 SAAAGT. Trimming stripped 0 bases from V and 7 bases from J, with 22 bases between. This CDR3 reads CASSYSTIVVDTWNEQFF. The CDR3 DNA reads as TGTGCCAGCAGTTACTCGACGATCGTGGTGGACACCTGGAATGAGCAGTTCTTC.

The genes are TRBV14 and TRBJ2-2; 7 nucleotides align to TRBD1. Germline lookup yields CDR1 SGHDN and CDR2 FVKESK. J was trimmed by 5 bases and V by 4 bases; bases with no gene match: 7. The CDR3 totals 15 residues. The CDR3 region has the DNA TGTGCCAGCAGCCGAGAAGGGGGCTGGACCGGGGAGCTGTTTTTT. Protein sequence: CASSREGGWTGELFF.

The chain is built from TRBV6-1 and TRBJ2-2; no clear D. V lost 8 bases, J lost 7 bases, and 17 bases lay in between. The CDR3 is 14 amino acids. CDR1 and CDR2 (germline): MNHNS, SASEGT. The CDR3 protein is CASHGKPSSGELFF. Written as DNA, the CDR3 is TGTGCCAGCCATGGGAAACCAAGTAGCGGGGAGCTGTTTTTT.

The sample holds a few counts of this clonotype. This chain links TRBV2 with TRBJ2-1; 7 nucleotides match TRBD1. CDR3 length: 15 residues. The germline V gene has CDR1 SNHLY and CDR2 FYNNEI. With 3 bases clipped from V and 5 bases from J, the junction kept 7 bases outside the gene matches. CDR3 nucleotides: TGTGCCAGCAGTGAGACAGGGACCCTGCACAATGAGCAGTTCTTC. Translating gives CASSETGTLHNEQFF. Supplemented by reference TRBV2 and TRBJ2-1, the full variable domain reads EPEVTQTPSHQVTQMGQEVILRCVPISNHLYFYWYRQILGQKVEFLVSFYNNEISEKSEIFDDQFSVERPDGSNFTLKIRSTKLEDSAMYFCASSETGTLHNEQFFGPGTRLTVL.

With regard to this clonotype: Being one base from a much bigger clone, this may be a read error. Written as DNA, the CDR3 is TGTGCCAGCGGAGTATCCTGGGAAAGTCACTCCTACGAGCAGTACTTC. Amino acid sequence: CASGVSWESHSYEQYF. J is TRBJ2-7 and V is TRBV6-1; D is unclear. Germline CDR1 MNHNS, CDR2 SASEGT. With 8 bases removed from V and 0 bases from J, the gap between germline ends came to 20 bases. The CDR3 loop spans 16 amino acids.

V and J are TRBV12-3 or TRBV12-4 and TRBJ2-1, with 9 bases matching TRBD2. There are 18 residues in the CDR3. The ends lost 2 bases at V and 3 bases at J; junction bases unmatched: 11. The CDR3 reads CASSLSRGGQPVYNEQFF. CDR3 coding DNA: TGTGCCAGCAGTTTATCGCGGGGGGGCCAACCAGTCTACAATGAGCAGTTCTTC.

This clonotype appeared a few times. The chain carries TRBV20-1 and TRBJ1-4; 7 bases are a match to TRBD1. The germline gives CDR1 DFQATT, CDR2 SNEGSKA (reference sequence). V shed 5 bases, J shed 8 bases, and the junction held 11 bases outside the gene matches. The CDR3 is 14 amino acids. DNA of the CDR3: TGCAGTGCTTTGACAGGGCCCGGAGTGGAAAAACTGTTTTTT. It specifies CSALTGPGVEKLFF.

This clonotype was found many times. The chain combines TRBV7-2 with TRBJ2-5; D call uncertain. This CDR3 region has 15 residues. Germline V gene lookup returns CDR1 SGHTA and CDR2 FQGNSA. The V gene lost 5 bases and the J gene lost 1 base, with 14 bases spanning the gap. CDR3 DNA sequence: TGTGCCAGCAGCCCTGTGCCTTCAGGCCAAGAGACCCAGTACTTC. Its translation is CASSPVPSGQETQYF. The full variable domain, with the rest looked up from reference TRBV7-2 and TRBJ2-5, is GAGVSQSPSNKVTEKGKDVELRCDPISGHTALYWYRQSLGQGLEFLIYFQGNSAPDKSGLPSDRFSAERTGGSVSTLTIQRTQQEDSAVYLCASSPVPSGQETQYFGPGTRLLVL.

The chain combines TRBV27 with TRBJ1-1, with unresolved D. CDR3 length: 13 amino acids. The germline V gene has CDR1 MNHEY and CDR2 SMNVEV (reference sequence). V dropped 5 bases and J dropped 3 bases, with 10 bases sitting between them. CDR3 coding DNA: TGTGCCAGCAGTCCCCTCGCCTACACTGAAGCTTTCTTT. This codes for CASSPLAYTEAFF.

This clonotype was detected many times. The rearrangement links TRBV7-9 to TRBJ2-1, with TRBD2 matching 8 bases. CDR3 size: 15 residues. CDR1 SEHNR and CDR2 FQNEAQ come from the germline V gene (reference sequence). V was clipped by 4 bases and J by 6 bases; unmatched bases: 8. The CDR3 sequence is CASSYSGGTGNEQFF. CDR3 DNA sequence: TGTGCCAGCAGCTACAGCGGGGGTACCGGCAATGAGCAGTTCTTC.

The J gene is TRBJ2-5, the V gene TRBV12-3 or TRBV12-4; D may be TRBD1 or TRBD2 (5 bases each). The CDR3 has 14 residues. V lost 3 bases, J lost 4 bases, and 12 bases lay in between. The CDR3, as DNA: TGTGCCAGCAGTTTGGTTGGGGACCGAGAGACCCAGTACTTC. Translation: CASSLVGDRETQYF.

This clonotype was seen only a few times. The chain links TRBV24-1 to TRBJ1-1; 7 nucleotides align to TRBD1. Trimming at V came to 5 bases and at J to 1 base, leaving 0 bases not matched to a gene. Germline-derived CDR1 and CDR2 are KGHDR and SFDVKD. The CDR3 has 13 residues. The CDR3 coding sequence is TGTGCCACCAGTGGACAGGGGAACACTGAAGCTTTCTTT. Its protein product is CATSGQGNTEAFF.